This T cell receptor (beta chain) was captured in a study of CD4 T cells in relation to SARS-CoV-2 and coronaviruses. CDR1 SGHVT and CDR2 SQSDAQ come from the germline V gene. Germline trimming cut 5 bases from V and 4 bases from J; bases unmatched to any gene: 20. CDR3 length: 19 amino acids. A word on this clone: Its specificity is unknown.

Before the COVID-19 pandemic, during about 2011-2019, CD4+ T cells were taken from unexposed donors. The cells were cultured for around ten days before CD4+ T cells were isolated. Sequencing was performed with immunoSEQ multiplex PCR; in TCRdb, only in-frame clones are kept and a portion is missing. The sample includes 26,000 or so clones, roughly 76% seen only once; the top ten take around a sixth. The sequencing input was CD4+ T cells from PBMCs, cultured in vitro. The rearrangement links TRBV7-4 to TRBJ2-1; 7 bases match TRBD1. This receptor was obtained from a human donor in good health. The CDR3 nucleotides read TGTGCCAGCAGCAACGACAGGGCCGGGTTGGTGGATATATACAATGAGCAGTTCTTC. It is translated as CASSNDRAGLVDIYNEQFF.